This T cell receptor (beta chain) emerged from a study of blood T cells in healthy people across ages. Combining a sample-barcoded 5' primer with a J-beta primer mix, a second PCR ran for about 7 to 11 cycles. One entry per CDR3 protein results from TCRdb running MiXCR on the 5' RACE reads. Of about 1,500,000 distinct CDR3 sequences listed, 35% to 45% were seen once; the top ten hold 7% to 9.5%. Ranging in age from roughly 6 to 100, the donors were healthy Caucasian individuals from Russia. Each sample yielded at least 6 million isolated PBMCs. The V gene lost 2 bases and the J gene lost 8 bases, with 6 bases spanning the gap. CDR1 KGHSH and CDR2 LQKENI come from the germline V gene. The CDR3 covers 12 residues.

Sequenced input: blood. The chain is built from TRBV18 and TRBJ1-4; no reliable D call. The TCR sequence derives from a woman between 18 and 30 years old in good health. This chain's CDR3 is CASSPVGEKLFF. CDR3 nucleotides: TGTGCCAGCTCACCAGTAGGCGAAAAACTGTTTTTT.